This T cell receptor beta chain was sequenced in a study of blood T cell repertoires in COVID-19. Whole-study context: From the United States, Italy and Spain came samples of acute and convalescent COVID-19. The analysed material was cDNA or gDNA that came from T cells, B-cell-depleted T cells, or PBMCs.

In the original workflow: Amplification of reference gene primers provided the estimated nucleated cell counts. This table comes from immunoSEQ multiplex PCR, and its TCRdb copy is limited to in-frame clones, with some not included. Clone size and V and J calls were adopted from that table, with D and trimming inferred from the DNA. The sample shows fewer than 65,000 clones, over 80% of them seen only once. This CDR3 spans 13 amino acids. V was shortened by 7 bases and J by 4 bases, with 11 bases between the two germline ends. The sequenced sample was peripheral blood. V and J are TRBV12-3 or TRBV12-4 and TRBJ2-1, with a possible D match to TRBD1 (5 bases). The clonotype comes from a human donor in a cohort sampled during active COVID-19. The CDR3 loop reads CASNRQGYNEQFF. CDR3 sequence (DNA): TGTGCCAGCAACCGCCAGGGATACAATGAGCAGTTCTTC.